The entry that follows covers one T cell receptor beta chain sequence. This table comes from immunoSEQ multiplex PCR, and its TCRdb copy is limited to in-frame clones, with some not included. The sample lists about 350,000 clones, approximately 90% occurring once. The data were taken from a study of blood T cell repertoires in COVID-19. Overall study: The United States, Italy and Spain supplied acute and convalescent COVID-19 samples.

The length of the CDR3 is 14 residues. CDR1 and CDR2 from the germline V gene are SGHTA and FQGNSA. V dropped 6 bases and J dropped 3; count of bases not matched to a gene: 5. The sequencing sample was made of peripheral blood. The receptor was isolated from a young woman who had recovered from COVID-19. The gene calls are TRBV7-2 and TRBJ2-1; 7 bases are a match to TRBD2. The CDR3 region is CASRGGRGYNEQFF. CDR3 coding DNA: TGTGCCAGCAGAGGCGGGAGAGGCTACAATGAGCAGTTCTTC.